Listed here are 32 T cell receptor beta chains from one sample, sequenced in a study of blood T cell repertoires in COVID-19. Data came from immunoSEQ multiplex PCR; TCRdb stores just in-frame clones and leaves some out. The sample consists of about 210,000 clones, roughly 86% of them appearing once. Sequencing was performed on peripheral blood. The origin of the receptors is a woman aged 35 to 49 with acute or convalescent COVID-19.

The chain employs TRBV28 and TRBJ2-7; a weak D match, TRBD2 (7 bases). CDR1 and CDR2 from the germline V gene are MDHEN and SYDVKM. The CDR3 sequence is 15 residues long. V was pared by 8 bases and J by 3 bases, with 20 bases between. The CDR3 is CASRPKGGGFYEQYF. For the CDR3, the DNA is TGTGCCAGCCGCCCCAAAGGGGGGGGGTTCTACGAGCAGTACTTC. Full variable domain (missing parts from reference TRBV28 and TRBJ2-7): DVKVTQSSRYLVKRTGEKVFLECVQDMDHENMFWYRQDPGLGLRLIYFSYDVKMKEKGDIPEGYSVSREKKERFSLILESASTNQTSMYLCASRPKGGGFYEQYFGPGTRLTVT.

Only one count was recorded for this clone. The chain has TRBV3-1 (or the pseudogene TRBV3-2) and TRBJ2-7; D might be TRBD2 (6 bases). Trimming left V 1 base short and J 2 bases short, with 12 bases between. The CDR3 spans 15 residues. Germline-derived CDR1 and CDR2 are LGHDT and YNNKEL (reference sequence). The CDR3: CASSQGGVPPYEQYF. The CDR3 region has the DNA TGTGCCAGCAGCCAAGGGGGGGTCCCACCCTACGAGCAGTACTTC.

CDR3 sequence: CASSPGQDYEKLFF. The CDR3 DNA reads TGCGCCAGCAGCCCAGGACAGGACTACGAAAAACTGTTTTTT. This rearrangement joins TRBV5-1 to TRBJ1-4, with TRBD1 matching 7 bases. V dropped 4 bases and J dropped 8; count of bases not matched to a gene: 8. The CDR3 covers 14 residues. The germline CDR1 and CDR2 sequences are SGHRS and YFSETQ.

This chain uses TRBV5-4 with TRBJ2-7; D not resolved. V lost 0 bases and J 3 bases, leaving 7 bases between the germline ends. CDR1 and CDR2 from the germline V gene are SGHNT and YYREEE (reference sequence). CDR3 size: 13 residues. This CDR3 reads CASSLGISYEQYF. CDR3 nucleotide sequence: TGTGCCAGCAGCTTGGGCATCAGCTACGAGCAGTACTTC.

The rearrangement joins TRBV7-2 to TRBJ2-3; tentatively, D is TRBD2 (6 bases). The CDR3 is made up of 16 amino acids. V was trimmed by 6 bases and J by 5 bases, leaving 21 bases between them. CDR1 and CDR2 (germline): SGHTA, FQGNSA. The CDR3 DNA reads as TGTGCCAGCAGACTAACGGCGGGGACCCGCCTAGATACGCAGTATTTT. Its protein is CASRLTAGTRLDTQYF. The full variable domain, its missing parts supplied by reference TRBV7-2 and TRBJ2-3, is GAGVSQSPSNKVTEKGKDVELRCDPISGHTALYWYRQSLGQGLEFLIYFQGNSAPDKSGLPSDRFSAERTGGSVSTLTIQRTQQEDSAVYLCASRLTAGTRLDTQYFGPGTRLTVL.

The table lists this clone with a count of one. This chain uses TRBV7-7 with TRBJ2-3, with 10 bases identical to TRBD2. The CDR3 length is 15 residues. CDR1 is SSHAT and CDR2 is FNYEAQ in the germline V gene (reference sequence). V was pared by 5 bases and J by 3 bases, with 5 bases of the junction left unmatched. The CDR3 region has the DNA TGTGCCAGCAGCCCGGGACTAGCGAGTACAGATACGCAGTATTTT. It yields the protein CASSPGLASTDTQYF.

This clone was counted a single time. In DNA, the CDR3 is TGTGCCACCAGTGATTCGCGGGCGGGGGCTGAAGCTTTCTTT. Translating it yields CATSDSRAGAEAFF. J is TRBJ1-1 and V is TRBV24-1; the D gene is possibly TRBD1 (5 bases). The CDR3 is 14 amino acids. Trimming left V 2 bases short and J 6 bases short, with 12 bases between. CDR1 and CDR2 (germline): KGHDR, SFDVKD.

This clone was observed once. The chain couples TRBV5-4 to TRBJ2-7; tentatively, D is TRBD1 (5 bases). This CDR3 is 14 amino acids long. V was trimmed by 4 bases and J by 3 bases, leaving 14 bases between them. Germline CDR1 reads SGHNT; CDR2 reads YYREEE (reference sequence). CDR3 residues: CASSRGQGSYEQYF. CDR3 sequence (DNA): TGTGCCAGCAGCAGGGGTCAAGGCAGCTACGAGCAGTACTTC.

The DNA of the CDR3 is TGTGCCAGCAGCGTAGGCAGGACAAACACAGATACGCAGTATTTT. This gives the protein CASSVGRTNTDTQYF. The chain combines TRBV9 with TRBJ2-3; maybe TRBD1 (5 bases). The V end was cut by 0 bases, the J end by 2 bases, with 10 bases between. This CDR3 contains 15 residues. The germline CDR1 and CDR2 sequences are SGDLS and YYNGEE.

V and J are TRBV30 and TRBJ2-1; a possible D gene is TRBD1 (6 bases). The V gene's germline CDR1 is GTSNPN and CDR2 SVGIG (reference sequence). This CDR3 has 15 amino acids. Deletions cut 2 bases from V and 3 bases from J, with 14 bases between. The CDR3 reads CAWSPRDTYYNEQFF. The CDR3 DNA follows: TGTGCCTGGAGTCCTCGGGACACATACTACAATGAGCAGTTCTTC.

This chain connects TRBV21-1 to TRBJ1-6. TRBV21-1 corresponds to a pseudogene. The CDR3 contains 13 residues. In nucleotides, the CDR3 is TGTGCCAGCAGCAATATAGCTAATTCACCCCTCCACTTT. It yields the protein CASSNIANSPLHF.

This clone was picked up a small number of times. The V gene is TRBV19, the J gene TRBJ1-5, with D possibly being TRBD1 (5 bases). Trimming took off 5 bases at V and 0 bases at J, with 8 bases between the two ends. CDR1 is LNHDA, CDR2 SQIVND, per germline (reference sequence). This CDR3 region has 14 residues. DNA for the CDR3: TGTGCCAGTAGTTCGGGACTTAGCAATCAGCCCCAGCATTTT. This encodes CASSSGLSNQPQHF. The whole variable domain, remainder taken from reference TRBV19 and TRBJ1-5, is DGGITQSPKYLFRKEGQNVTLSCEQNLNHDAMYWYRQDPGQGLRLIYYSQIVNDFQKGDIAEGYSVSREKKESFPLTVTSAQKNPTAFYLCASSSGLSNQPQHFGDGTRLSIL.

The genes are TRBV5-5 and TRBJ2-7; 7 bases map to TRBD1. CDR1 SGHKS and CDR2 YYEKEE come from the germline V gene (reference sequence). CDR3 length: 16 residues. After removal of 4 bases from V and 6 bases from J, the junction contained 16 bases not matched to a gene. CDR3: CASSRPTGAGWLEQYF. DNA for the CDR3: TGTGCCAGCAGCAGACCTACAGGGGCGGGTTGGCTCGAGCAGTACTTC.

This clone was seen only once. The rearrangement uses TRBV6-6 and TRBJ2-7; 7 bases are shared with TRBD2. CDR3 length: 15 residues. V lost 5 bases and J lost 4; bases outside the gene matches: 11. Germline V gene data show CDR1 as MNHNY and CDR2 as SVGAGI (reference sequence). This chain's CDR3 is CASSLSREAVYEQYF. The CDR3 DNA follows: TGTGCCAGCAGTCTGAGCCGGGAGGCGGTTTACGAGCAGTACTTC.

The chain combines TRBV5-6 with TRBJ2-7; 7 nucleotides agree with TRBD2. The CDR3 is made up of 14 amino acids. The germline V gene has CDR1 SGHDT and CDR2 YYEEEE. Trimming removed 1 base from V and 2 bases from J; junction bases left unmatched: 3. CDR3 in amino acids: CASSLTSVAYEQYF. The CDR3 DNA reads TGTGCCAGCAGCTTGACTAGCGTAGCCTACGAGCAGTACTTC.

This chain links TRBV9 with TRBJ2-7; D is possibly TRBD1 (6 bases). This CDR3 region has 13 residues. V was shortened by 3 bases and J by 12 bases, with 19 bases between the two germline ends. CDR1 SGDLS and CDR2 YYNGEE come from the germline V gene. In DNA, the CDR3 is TGTGCCAGCAGCGCGAAGGTACAGGGCCCTCTGTACTTC. Amino acid sequence: CASSAKVQGPLYF.

This clone has a single count. The chain combines TRBV27 with TRBJ2-7, with 9 bases that match TRBD1. Looked up from germline, CDR1 is MNHEY and CDR2 is SMNVEV (reference sequence). V was pared by 2 bases and J by 6 bases, with 11 bases of the junction left unmatched. CDR3 length: 16 residues. CDR3 DNA: TGTGCCAGCAGTTTAGTCTCGGGACAGGGAGGAGGCGAGCAGTACTTC. Translating gives CASSLVSGQGGGEQYF.

The chain joins TRBV5-1 to TRBJ2-7, with TRBD1 as a possible D gene (6 bases). CDR1 SGHRS and CDR2 YFSETQ come from the germline V gene. This CDR3 is built from 14 residues. The V gene lost 3 bases and the J gene lost 2 bases, with 12 bases spanning the gap. The CDR3: CASSSGTGTYEQYF. CDR3 coding DNA: TGCGCCAGCAGCTCAGGAACAGGGACCTACGAGCAGTACTTC.

The J gene is TRBJ2-5, the V gene TRBV6-2 or TRBV6-3; no clear D. Trimming cost V 2 bases and J 4 bases, with 8 bases left between them. The CDR3 has 13 residues. Germline lookup yields CDR1 MNHEY and CDR2 SVGEGT. The CDR3 nucleotides are TGTGCCAGCAGTTACGGCGGCAGAGAGACCCAGTACTTC. Translated: CASSYGGRETQYF.

The chain is built from TRBV7-9 and TRBJ1-1; TRBD1 might be the D (5 bases). The CDR3 is 11 residues long. CDR1 and CDR2 (germline): SEHNR, FQNEAQ (reference sequence). The CDR3 spells CAGQGNTEAFF. CDR3 sequence (DNA): TGTGCGGGGCAGGGGAACACTGAAGCTTTCTTT. The variable domain in full, completed from reference TRBV7-9 and TRBJ1-1, reads DTGVSQNPRHKITKRGQNVTFRCDPISEHNRLYWYRQTLGQGPEFLTYFQNEAQLEKSRLLSDRFSAERPKGSFSTLEIQRTEQGDSAMYLCAGQGNTEAFFGQGTRLTVV.

This chain connects TRBV2 to TRBJ1-1; D uncertain. This CDR3 is 16 amino acids long. With 3 bases removed from V and 3 bases from J, the gap between germline ends came to 17 bases. Germline V gene sequence: CDR1 SNHLY, CDR2 FYNNEI. CDR3 in DNA: TGTGCCAGCAGTGAGGGCGTAGGGTGGCGGGACACTGAAGCTTTCTTT. As protein: CASSEGVGWRDTEAFF.

The chain carries TRBV5-5 and TRBJ2-1; 11 bases agree with TRBD2. Germline CDR1 SGHKS, CDR2 YYEKEE (reference sequence). The CDR3 sequence is 18 residues long. Trimming removed 3 bases from V and 0 bases from J; junction bases left unmatched: 8. The CDR3 loop reads CASSWTSGSPSSYNEQFF. CDR3 coding DNA: TGTGCCAGCAGCTGGACTAGCGGGTCTCCGAGCTCCTACAATGAGCAGTTCTTC.

The gene calls are TRBV5-1 and TRBJ2-2; TRBD1 aligns across 8 bases. The CDR3 consists of 15 residues. After removal of 4 bases from V and 3 bases from J, the junction contained 5 bases not matched to a gene. CDR1 SGHRS and CDR2 YFSETQ come from the germline V gene. In DNA form, the CDR3 reads TGCGCCAGCAGCCCGGCGACAGGGGACACCGGGGAGCTGTTTTTT. Amino acid sequence: CASSPATGDTGELFF.

CDR3 DNA sequence: TGTGCCACCCAGGTAACGACTAGCGGGAGTGATCCAGCCAAAAACATTCAGTACTTC. It is translated as CATQVTTSGSDPAKNIQYF. The chain uses TRBV27 and TRBJ2-4, with 12 bases that match TRBD2. Germline assignment: CDR1 MNHEY and CDR2 SMNVEV (reference sequence). V was pared by 10 bases and J by 0 bases, with 16 bases of the junction left unmatched. The CDR3 is made up of 19 amino acids.

The chain is built from TRBV6-5 and TRBJ2-7; no reliable D call. Per germline, CDR1 MNHEY and CDR2 SVGAGI. CDR3 length: 14 residues. V was trimmed by 0 bases and J by 6 bases, leaving 12 bases between them. CDR3 amino acids: CASSYSLLSSEQYF. CDR3 nucleotide sequence: TGTGCCAGCAGTTACTCCTTACTCTCGAGCGAGCAGTACTTC.

The chain is built from TRBV10-3 and TRBJ1-4, with D perhaps TRBD1 (5 bases). Germline lookup yields CDR1 ENHRY and CDR2 SYGVKD. This CDR3 region has 15 residues. V lost 2 bases and J lost 5, with 12 bases in between. CDR3 residues: CAISEVGGRNEKLFF. Here the CDR3 DNA reads TGTGCCATCAGTGAGGTCGGGGGAAGAAATGAAAAACTGTTTTTT.

V gene TRBV4-3 combines with J gene TRBJ2-2, with TRBD2 matching over 8 bases. Germline CDR1 reads LGHNA; CDR2 reads YSLEER. J gave up 5 bases and V 4 bases, and 9 bases lay outside the gene matches. CDR3 length: 16 amino acids. The CDR3 DNA reads TGCGCCAGCAGCCGCACACTTCGGGGGGGAACCGGGGAGCTGTTTTTT. Translation: CASSRTLRGGTGELFF.

A few counts support this clone. The V and J genes are TRBV5-1 and TRBJ2-5; TRBD2 aligns across 8 bases. This CDR3 region has 16 residues. Germline V gene sequence: CDR1 SGHRS, CDR2 YFSETQ. The ends lost 4 bases at V and 2 bases at J; junction bases unmatched: 10. CDR3 sequence: CASSRGSGSPQETQYF. CDR3 DNA sequence: TGCGCCAGCAGCCGGGGGAGCGGGAGCCCACAAGAGACCCAGTACTTC.

This chain uses TRBV24-1 with TRBJ2-3; TRBD1 is a possible D gene (6 bases). The CDR3 is made up of 14 amino acids. CDR1 KGHDR and CDR2 SFDVKD come from the germline V gene. Between the trimmed V and J ends, which lost 1 base and 3 bases, there was a span of 7 bases. The CDR3: CATSDFRGTDTQYF. The CDR3, as DNA: TGTGCCACCAGTGATTTTAGGGGGACAGATACGCAGTATTTT.

The gene calls are TRBV10-3 and TRBJ2-7; 14 bases fit TRBD2. The germline V gene has CDR1 ENHRY and CDR2 SYGVKD. The length of the CDR3 is 14 residues. The V gene end was trimmed by 8 bases and the J gene end by 5 bases; junction bases not matched to a gene: 5. Here the CDR3 reads CAISGTSGSHEQYF. CDR3 bases: TGTGCCATCTCCGGGACTAGCGGGAGTCACGAGCAGTACTTC.

The gene calls are TRBV5-8 and TRBJ1-6, with a weak D call TRBD1 (5 bases). Germline values: CDR1 SGHTS, CDR2 YDEGEE. Trimming removed 4 bases from V and 4 bases from J, with 9 bases in between. The CDR3 covers 14 residues. CDR3: CASSQGGYNSPLHF. The CDR3 coding sequence is TGTGCCAGCAGCCAGGGCGGATATAATTCACCCCTCCACTTT.

The chain uses TRBV29-1 and TRBJ2-1; D possibly corresponds to TRBD1 (6 bases). The V end was cut by 7 bases, the J end by 6 bases, with 13 bases between. Per the germline V gene, CDR1 is SQVTM and CDR2 is ANQGSEA. This CDR3 contains 12 residues. In nucleotides, the CDR3 is TGCAGCGGGACAGAAATGGGCAATGAGCAGTTCTTC. It encodes CSGTEMGNEQFF.